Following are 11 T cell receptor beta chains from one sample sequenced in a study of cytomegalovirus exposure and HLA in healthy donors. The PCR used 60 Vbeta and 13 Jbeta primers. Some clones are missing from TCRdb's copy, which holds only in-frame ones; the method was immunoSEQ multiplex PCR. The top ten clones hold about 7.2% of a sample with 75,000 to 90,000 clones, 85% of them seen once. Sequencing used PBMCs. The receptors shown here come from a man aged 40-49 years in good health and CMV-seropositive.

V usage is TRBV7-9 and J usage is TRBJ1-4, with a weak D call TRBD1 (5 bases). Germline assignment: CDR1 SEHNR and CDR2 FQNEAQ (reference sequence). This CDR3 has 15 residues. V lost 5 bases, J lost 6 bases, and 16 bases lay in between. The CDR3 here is CASSPLRGGHEKLFF. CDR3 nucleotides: TGTGCCAGCAGCCCCCTAAGGGGAGGGCATGAAAAACTGTTTTTT. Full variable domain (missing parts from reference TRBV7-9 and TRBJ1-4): DTGVSQNPRHKITKRGQNVTFRCDPISEHNRLYWYRQTLGQGPEFLTYFQNEAQLEKSRLLSDRFSAERPKGSFSTLEIQRTEQGDSAMYLCASSPLRGGHEKLFFGSGTQLSVL.

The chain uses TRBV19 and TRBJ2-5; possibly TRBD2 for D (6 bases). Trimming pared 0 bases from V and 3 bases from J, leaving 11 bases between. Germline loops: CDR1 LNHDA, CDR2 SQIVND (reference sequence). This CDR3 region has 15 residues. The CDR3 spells CASSIDGPGEETQYF. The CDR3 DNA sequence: TGTGCCAGTAGTATAGATGGGCCGGGGGAAGAGACCCAGTACTTC.

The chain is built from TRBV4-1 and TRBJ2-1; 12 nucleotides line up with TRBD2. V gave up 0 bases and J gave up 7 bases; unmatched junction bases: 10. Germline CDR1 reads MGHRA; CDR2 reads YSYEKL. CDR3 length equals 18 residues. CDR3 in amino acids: CASSQDRSSGRAENEQFF. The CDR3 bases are TGCGCCAGCAGCCAAGATCGGTCTAGCGGGAGGGCTGAAAATGAGCAGTTCTTC.

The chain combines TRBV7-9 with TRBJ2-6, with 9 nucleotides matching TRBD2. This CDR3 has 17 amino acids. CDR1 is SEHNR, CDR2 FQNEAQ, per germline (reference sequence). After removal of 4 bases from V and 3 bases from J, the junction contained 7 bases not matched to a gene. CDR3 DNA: TGTGCCAGCAGCTGGGGGGGACTAGCAGGTGGGGCCAACGTCCTGACTTTC. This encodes CASSWGGLAGGANVLTF. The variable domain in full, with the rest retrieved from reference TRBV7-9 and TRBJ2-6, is DTGVSQNPRHKITKRGQNVTFRCDPISEHNRLYWYRQTLGQGPEFLTYFQNEAQLEKSRLLSDRFSAERPKGSFSTLEIQRTEQGDSAMYLCASSWGGLAGGANVLTFGAGSRLTVL.

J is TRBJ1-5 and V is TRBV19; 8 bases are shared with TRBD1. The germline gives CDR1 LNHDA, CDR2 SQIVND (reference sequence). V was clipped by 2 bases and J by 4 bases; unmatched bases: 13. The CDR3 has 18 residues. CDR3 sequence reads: CASSIPGQGHWRNQPQHF. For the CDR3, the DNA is TGTGCCAGTAGTATACCAGGACAGGGACATTGGAGGAATCAGCCCCAGCATTTT.

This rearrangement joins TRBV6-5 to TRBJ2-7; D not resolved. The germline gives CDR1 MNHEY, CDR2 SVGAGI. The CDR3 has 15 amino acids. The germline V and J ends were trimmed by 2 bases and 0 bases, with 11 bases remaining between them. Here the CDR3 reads CASSYEPSGSYEQYF. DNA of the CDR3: TGTGCCAGCAGTTACGAGCCCTCAGGCTCCTACGAGCAGTACTTC.

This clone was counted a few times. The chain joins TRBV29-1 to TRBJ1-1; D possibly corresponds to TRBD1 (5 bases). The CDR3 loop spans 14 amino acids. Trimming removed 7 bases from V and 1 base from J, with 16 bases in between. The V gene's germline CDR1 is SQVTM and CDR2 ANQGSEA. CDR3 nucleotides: TGCAGCGCTGGGGCCGGGGGACCGAACACTGAAGCTTTCTTT. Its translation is CSAGAGGPNTEAFF.

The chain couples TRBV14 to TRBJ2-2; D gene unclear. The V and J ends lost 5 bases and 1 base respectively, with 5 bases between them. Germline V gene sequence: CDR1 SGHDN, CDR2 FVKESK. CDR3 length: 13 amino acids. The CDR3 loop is CASSVRNTGELFF. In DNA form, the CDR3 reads TGTGCCAGCAGCGTCAGGAACACCGGGGAGCTGTTTTTT.

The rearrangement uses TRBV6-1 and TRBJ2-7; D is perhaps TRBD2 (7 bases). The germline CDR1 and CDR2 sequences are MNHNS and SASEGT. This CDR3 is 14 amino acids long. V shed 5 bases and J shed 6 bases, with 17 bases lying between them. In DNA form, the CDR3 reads TGTGCCAGCAGTCCACTACAGGGAGGGTTCGAGCAGTACTTC. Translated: CASSPLQGGFEQYF.

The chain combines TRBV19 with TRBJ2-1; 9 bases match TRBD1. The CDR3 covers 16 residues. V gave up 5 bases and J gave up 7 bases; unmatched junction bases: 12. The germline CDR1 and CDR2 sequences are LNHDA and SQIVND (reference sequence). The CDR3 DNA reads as TGTGCCAGTAGTGCCAAGACCGGGACAGGGTCGAATGAGCAGTTCTTC. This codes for CASSAKTGTGSNEQFF.

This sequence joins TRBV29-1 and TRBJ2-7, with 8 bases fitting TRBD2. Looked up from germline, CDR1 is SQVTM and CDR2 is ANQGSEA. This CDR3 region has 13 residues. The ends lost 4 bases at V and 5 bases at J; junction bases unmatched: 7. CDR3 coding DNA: TGCAGCGTTGGTGCGGGAGGACCAGACGAGCAGTACTTC. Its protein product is CSVGAGGPDEQYF.